This TCR beta chain stems from a study of T cell responses to AZD1222 COVID-19 vaccine. Study summary: Second-dose schedules of about 4 or about 12 weeks were combined. Study-wide findings and caveats: Spike-specific TCR breadth and depth grew following two AZD1222 doses. Possibly, clonal diversity was underestimated; donors were largely white British and included more females.

Trimming removed 3 bases at V and 6 bases at J, with 10 bases between. Germline V gene sequence: CDR1 MNHEY, CDR2 SMNVEV (reference sequence). The CDR3 loop spans 13 amino acids. A remark on this clone: Antigen unknown.

TCRdb's copy holds only in-frame clones and misses some; the assay was immunoSEQ multiplex PCR. The sample lists more than 95,000 clones, 93% occurring once. Source: peripheral blood, taken on day 0 of AZD1222 vaccination. This sequence was found in an adult in good health. This sequence joins TRBV27 and TRBJ2-3; the D gene is possibly TRBD2 (5 bases). The DNA for the CDR3 is TGTGCCAGCAGTTTGGGCGCGGGTGATACGCAGTATTTT. Its protein product is CASSLGAGDTQYF.